This passage covers 7 T cell receptor beta chains from one sample sequenced in a study of metastatic and nonmetastatic thyroid tumors. Not a single patient had been given any form of treatment at any point before undergoing thyroid surgery. From the PCR reads, TCRdb re-called clones with MiXCR. The table shows some 9,100 clones, with about a tenth occurring only once. Sequencing was carried out using tumor tissue. These receptors originate from a female donor with papillary thyroid cancer or a benign thyroid nodule (not recorded which). Some clones in this sample may be carry-over from other donors' samples.

This clone is medium-sized (0.01 to 0.1%) within its sample. The chain is built from TRBV12-3 or TRBV12-4 and TRBJ2-1; 7 bases fit TRBD2. Unmatched junction bases numbered 6, after V lost 7 bases and J lost 12 bases. The CDR3 runs to 11 residues. The CDR3 nucleotides are TGTGCCAGCACCGGGGGGTGGATGCAGTTCTTC. This translates into CASTGGWMQFF.

This clone was counted many times. The chain uses TRBV14 and TRBJ1-2, with TRBD1 identical over 11 bases. This CDR3 comprises 15 residues. J was trimmed by 8 bases and V by 3 bases; bases with no gene match: 8. From germline, CDR1 is SGHDN and CDR2 FVKESK. In DNA, the CDR3 is TGTGCCAGCAGCCACGTCGGACAGGGGGCGAGAGGCTACACCTTC. Its translation is CASSHVGQGARGYTF.

This clone was recorded a few times. The junction departs from the called germline gene at one end, perhaps through a read error. This sequence joins TRBV10-3 and TRBJ1-2; D possibly corresponds to TRBD1 (6 bases). The CDR3 is 16 amino acids. Looked up from germline, CDR1 is ENHRY and CDR2 is SYGVKD. The CDR3 bases are TGTGCCATCACTGGGTCGAGGGGGGCTAGGAACTATTGCTACACCTTC. It yields the protein CAITGSRGARNYCYTF.

The chain joins TRBV24-1 to TRBJ2-1; weak D call: TRBD2 (7 bases). Germline V gene sequence: CDR1 KGHDR, CDR2 SFDVKD. V gave up 1 base and J gave up 8 bases, with 17 bases separating them. There are 16 residues in the CDR3. The CDR3 reads CATSDFSGGGWDEQFF. CDR3 DNA: TGTGCCACCAGTGATTTCTCGGGGGGCGGGTGGGATGAGCAGTTCTTC.

This clone is medium-sized within its sample. The rearrangement links TRBV10-2 to TRBJ1-1; D call uncertain. Trimming stripped 10 bases from V and 3 bases from J, with 9 bases between. Germline CDR1 and CDR2: WSHSY and SAAADI. The CDR3 extends over 11 amino acids. The chain's CDR3 is CAIHRDTEAFF. CDR3 sequence (DNA): TGCGCCATTCATAGGGACACTGAAGCTTTCTTT.

The rearrangement links TRBV6-1 to TRBJ2-3; D perhaps matches TRBD1 (5 bases). Trimming left V 5 bases short and J 5 bases short, with 11 bases between. Germline CDR1 MNHNS, CDR2 SASEGT. The CDR3 is 13 amino acids. In DNA, the CDR3 is TGTGCCAGCAGTAGACTGGGGCGAGATACGCAGTATTTT. The encoded protein is CASSRLGRDTQYF.

Relative to its sample, this clone is medium-sized. CDR3 DNA: TGTGCCAGCAGTTCGTCTCTAGGTACGCAGTATTTT. Protein product: CASSSSLGTQYF. V and J are TRBV27 and TRBJ2-3, with D unclear. The CDR3 contains 12 residues. Germline CDR1 reads MNHEY; CDR2 reads SMNVEV (reference sequence). Trimming took 4 bases from V and 8 from J, leaving 10 bases between them.